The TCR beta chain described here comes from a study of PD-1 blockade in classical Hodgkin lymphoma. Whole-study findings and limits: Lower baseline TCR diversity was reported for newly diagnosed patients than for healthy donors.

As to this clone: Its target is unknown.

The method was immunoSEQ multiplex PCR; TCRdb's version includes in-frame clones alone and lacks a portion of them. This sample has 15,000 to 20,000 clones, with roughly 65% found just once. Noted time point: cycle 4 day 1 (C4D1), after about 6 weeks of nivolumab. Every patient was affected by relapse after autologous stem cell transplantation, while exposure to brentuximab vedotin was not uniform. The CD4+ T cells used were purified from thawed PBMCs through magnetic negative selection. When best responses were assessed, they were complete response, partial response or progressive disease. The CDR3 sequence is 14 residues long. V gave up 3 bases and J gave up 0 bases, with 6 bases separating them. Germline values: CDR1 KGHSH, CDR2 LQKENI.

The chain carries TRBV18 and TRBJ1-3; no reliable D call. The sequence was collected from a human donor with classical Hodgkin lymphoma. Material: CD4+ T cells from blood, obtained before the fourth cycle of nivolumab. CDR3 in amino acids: CASSPDYSGNTIYF. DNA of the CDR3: TGTGCCAGCTCACCGGATTACTCTGGAAACACCATATATTTT.